These 24 T cell receptor beta chains were sequenced from one sample in a study of cytomegalovirus exposure and HLA in healthy donors. Both 60 Vbeta primers and 13 Jbeta primers went into the PCR. Measured with immunoSEQ multiplex PCR; TCRdb has only the in-frame clones, and not every one. The data hold more than 90,000 clones, with roughly three quarters observed a single time. Sequences were obtained from PBMCs. The receptors stem from a woman aged 55-70 years in good health and CMV-seronegative.

The J gene is TRBJ2-7, the V gene TRBV2, with 10 bases fitting TRBD2. The junction had 6 bases not matched to a gene; V was cut back by 8 bases and J by 5 bases. This CDR3 comprises 13 residues. Germline values: CDR1 SNHLY, CDR2 FYNNEI. In nucleotides, the CDR3 is TGTGCCAGCTATGAGCGGGGGGGCCACGAGCAGTACTTC. The encoded protein is CASYERGGHEQYF.

This chain's CDR3 is CASSFGRTDNEQFF. As DNA, the CDR3 is TGTGCCAGCAGTTTCGGGAGGACCGACAATGAGCAGTTCTTC. The chain recombines TRBV27 with TRBJ2-1; TRBD2 matches 7 bases. Trimming cost V 3 bases and J 5 bases; bases outside gene matches: 4. The CDR3 consists of 14 residues. Germline V gene sequence: CDR1 MNHEY, CDR2 SMNVEV (reference sequence).

The J gene is TRBJ2-7, the V gene TRBV7-8, with 7 nucleotides matching TRBD2. Germline V lookup: CDR1 SGHVS, CDR2 FQNEAQ. The junction had 6 bases not matched to a gene; V was cut back by 1 base and J by 0 bases. The CDR3 has 16 amino acids. The chain's CDR3 is CASSLDPSGASYEQYF. CDR3 nucleotides: TGTGCCAGCAGCTTAGATCCTAGCGGTGCCTCCTACGAGCAGTACTTC.

The chain joins TRBV4-3 to TRBJ2-1, with 11 bases lining up with TRBD2. V gave up 4 bases and J gave up 6 bases; unmatched junction bases: 5. CDR1 is LGHNA, CDR2 YSLEER, per germline. This CDR3 comprises 15 residues. In DNA, the CDR3 is TGCGCCAGCAGCCTCGGTACTAGCGGGAGCAATGAGCAGTTCTTC. Protein: CASSLGTSGSNEQFF.

This sequence joins TRBV6-6 and TRBJ2-1; D is possibly TRBD1 (5 bases). V was clipped by 5 bases and J by 10 bases, with 12 bases between them. The CDR3 covers 12 residues. The V gene's germline CDR1 is MNHNY and CDR2 SVGAGI (reference sequence). The CDR3 is CASSIRAAEQFF. In DNA form, the CDR3 reads TGTGCCAGCAGTATCAGGGCGGCGGAGCAGTTCTTC.

V and J are TRBV7-8 and TRBJ1-6, with D perhaps TRBD1 (6 bases). This CDR3 is 14 amino acids long. From germline, CDR1 is SGHVS and CDR2 FQNEAQ. The V end was cut by 3 bases, the J end by 7 bases, with 10 bases between. The CDR3 DNA sequence: TGTGCCAGCAGCTTGACAGGATGGAATTCACCCCTCCACTTT. Residues: CASSLTGWNSPLHF.

CDR3: CASSYFRQALNTEAFF. The DNA for the CDR3 is TGTGCCAGCAGTTATTTTAGGCAGGCCCTGAACACTGAAGCTTTCTTT. V usage is TRBV6-9 and J usage is TRBJ1-1, with D hard to call. The V and J ends lost 1 base and 0 bases respectively, with 12 bases between them. The CDR3 has 16 residues. Germline V gene data show CDR1 as MNHGY and CDR2 as SVAAGI.

The genes are TRBV7-2 and TRBJ2-7; weak D call: TRBD1 (6 bases). The ends were cut back, 0 bases at V and 2 bases at J, with 11 bases in the middle. This CDR3 comprises 15 residues. Germline V gene lookup returns CDR1 SGHTA and CDR2 FQGNSA. The chain's CDR3 is CASSLAPGTTYEQYF. In DNA, the CDR3 is TGTGCCAGCAGCTTAGCCCCCGGGACAACCTACGAGCAGTACTTC.

The V call is TRBV5-1, the J call TRBJ2-7; tentative D call: TRBD1 (5 bases). Per germline, CDR1 SGHRS and CDR2 YFSETQ. The CDR3 is 13 amino acids. Trimming took off 5 bases at V and 5 bases at J, with 14 bases between the two ends. The CDR3 reads CASRGLTRDEQYF. In DNA, the CDR3 is TGCGCCAGCAGGGGCCTAACCAGGGACGAGCAGTACTTC.

The chain joins TRBV7-9 to TRBJ2-1; 7 bases map to TRBD1. The CDR3 consists of 14 residues. In germline, CDR1 is SEHNR, CDR2 FQNEAQ (reference sequence). V gave up 3 bases and J gave up 2 bases; unmatched junction bases: 1. The DNA for the CDR3 is TGTGCCAGCAGCTTGGGACAGACCTACAATGAGCAGTTCTTC. Protein: CASSLGQTYNEQFF.

The genes are TRBV7-6 and TRBJ1-6, with D possibly matching TRBD1 (5 bases). This CDR3 comprises 14 residues. The germline CDR1 and CDR2 sequences are SGHVS and FNYEAQ. V lost 3 bases and J 7 bases, leaving 10 bases between the germline ends. The CDR3 reads CASSLSGGNSPLHF. The CDR3 nucleotides are TGTGCCAGCAGCTTGTCGGGGGGGAATTCACCCCTCCACTTT.

The genes are TRBV6-6 and TRBJ2-5; a weak D match, TRBD2 (7 bases). The CDR3 extends over 14 amino acids. Germline CDR1 is MNHNY and CDR2 is SVGAGI (reference sequence). Trimming took off 6 bases at V and 2 bases at J, with 13 bases between the two ends. The CDR3 loop reads CASRRGLSQETQYF. The CDR3 nucleotides read TGTGCCAGCAGGCGGGGGCTCTCACAAGAGACCCAGTACTTC.

This chain joins TRBV6-6 and TRBJ2-7, with D unclear. The CDR3 spans 14 residues. The germline V gene has CDR1 MNHNY and CDR2 SVGAGI (reference sequence). V lost 2 bases to trimming and J lost 1 base, with 9 bases between them. As DNA, the CDR3 is TGTGCCAGCAGTTACCCAGGAAGATCCTACGAGCAGTACTTC. It is translated as CASSYPGRSYEQYF.

A single count supports this clone. The genes are TRBV19 and TRBJ2-5, with 7 bases identical to TRBD1. Germline V lookup: CDR1 LNHDA, CDR2 SQIVND (reference sequence). This CDR3 spans 15 amino acids. J lost 4 bases, V lost 5 bases, and 10 bases had no gene match. This CDR3 reads CASSEGQRRRETQYF. The CDR3 DNA sequence: TGTGCCAGTAGTGAGGGACAGCGGAGGCGAGAGACCCAGTACTTC.

The sample holds one count of this clone. The CDR3, as DNA: TGCGCCAGCAGTCCAGGGGTTGGCTCCTACAATGAGCAGTTCTTC. This translates into CASSPGVGSYNEQFF. This rearrangement joins TRBV5-1 to TRBJ2-1; D possibly corresponds to TRBD1 (6 bases). Trimming cost V 5 bases and J 0 bases, with 12 bases left between them. This CDR3 has 15 residues. The germline V gene has CDR1 SGHRS and CDR2 YFSETQ.

V and J are TRBV29-1 and TRBJ1-2; D may be TRBD1 (5 bases). The CDR3 extends over 13 amino acids. Germline CDR1 is SQVTM and CDR2 is ANQGSEA. The V end was cut by 7 bases, the J end by 8 bases, with 20 bases between. CDR3 protein: CSAEIQDHGGYTF. The CDR3 coding sequence is TGCAGCGCGGAGATACAGGACCATGGCGGCTACACCTTC.

This clone was counted a few times. The chain is built from TRBV5-6 and TRBJ2-7, with D possibly being TRBD1 (5 bases). The CDR3 is 15 residues long. Germline V gives CDR1 SGHDT, CDR2 YYEEEE. V was trimmed by 4 bases and J by 2 bases, leaving 16 bases between them. The CDR3 DNA follows: TGTGCCAGCAGCCCGGCCCCCACGGACACCTACGAGCAGTACTTC. This sequence encodes CASSPAPTDTYEQYF.

The CDR3, as DNA: TGTGCCATCAGTGAGGCCAGGGGAAACCAGCCCCAGCATTTT. This encodes CAISEARGNQPQHF. V gene TRBV10-3 combines with J gene TRBJ1-5; weak D call: TRBD1 (6 bases). V was clipped by 2 bases and J by 7 bases, with 12 bases between them. This CDR3 spans 14 amino acids. Germline-derived CDR1 and CDR2 are ENHRY and SYGVKD.

The chain recombines TRBV7-9 with TRBJ1-1; no firm D call. This CDR3 region has 16 residues. V was cut by 2 bases and J by 7 bases, with 20 bases left in between. Germline loops: CDR1 SEHNR, CDR2 FQNEAQ (reference sequence). The CDR3 nucleotides read TGTGCCAGCAGCTTAAGTAGGATAGGAGCCAAGGATGAAGCTTTCTTT. This gives the protein CASSLSRIGAKDEAFF.

The CDR3 sequence is CASSLGGGRQETQYF. The DNA of the CDR3 is TGTGCCAGCAGCTTAGGCGGGGGACGGCAAGAGACCCAGTACTTC. The chain employs TRBV7-8 and TRBJ2-5; 7 positions match TRBD2. This CDR3 has 15 residues. The V segment lost 1 base and the J segment 2 bases; nucleotides outside the gene matches: 4. Germline assignment: CDR1 SGHVS and CDR2 FQNEAQ.

The chain has TRBV6-5 and TRBJ2-7; 10 nucleotides agree with TRBD1. This CDR3 comprises 13 residues. The trim removed 8 bases at V and 2 bases at J, leaving 3 bases unmatched. Germline CDR1 and CDR2: MNHEY and SVGAGI. DNA for the CDR3: TGTGCCAGCTGGGGACAGGGGCCCTACGAGCAGTACTTC. The encoded protein is CASWGQGPYEQYF.

The chain combines TRBV19 with TRBJ1-4; D is unresolved. The CDR3 contains 17 residues. Trimming stripped 3 bases from V and 4 bases from J, with 18 bases between. In germline, CDR1 is LNHDA, CDR2 SQIVND (reference sequence). The CDR3 DNA is TGTGCCAGTAGTATTCTCTTCGTCGCGAACAGTAATGAAAAACTGTTTTTT. This sequence encodes CASSILFVANSNEKLFF. Using reference TRBV19 and TRBJ1-4 for the parts outside the CDR3, the full variable domain is DGGITQSPKYLFRKEGQNVTLSCEQNLNHDAMYWYRQDPGQGLRLIYYSQIVNDFQKGDIAEGYSVSREKKESFPLTVTSAQKNPTAFYLCASSILFVANSNEKLFFGSGTQLSVL.

The chain recombines TRBV5-4 with TRBJ2-1; D might be TRBD2 (6 bases). Germline CDR1 SGHNT, CDR2 YYREEE (reference sequence). The V gene lost 3 bases and the J gene lost 3 bases, with 13 bases spanning the gap. There are 15 residues in the CDR3. DNA of the CDR3: TGTGCCAGCAGCTGGGGTAGCGGAGACTACAATGAGCAGTTCTTC. Residues: CASSWGSGDYNEQFF.

This clone occurred a few times. V is TRBV19 and J is TRBJ2-4, with unresolved D. The germline V and J ends were trimmed by 10 bases and 0 bases, with 19 bases remaining between them. This CDR3 spans 16 amino acids. The germline V gene encodes CDR1 LNHDA and CDR2 SQIVND (reference sequence). The DNA of the CDR3 is TGTGCCACCAACCGAAAGGCAGGCTTAGCCAAAAACATTCAGTACTTC. This encodes CATNRKAGLAKNIQYF. Filled out from reference TRBV19 and TRBJ2-4, the complete variable domain reads DGGITQSPKYLFRKEGQNVTLSCEQNLNHDAMYWYRQDPGQGLRLIYYSQIVNDFQKGDIAEGYSVSREKKESFPLTVTSAQKNPTAFYLCATNRKAGLAKNIQYFGAGTRLSVL.